Shown below are 20 T cell receptor beta chains from a single sample sequenced in a study of T cell repertoires in cytomegalovirus infection. TCRdb re-called the reads with MiXCR, one entry per CDR3 protein. The sample includes 100,000 to 150,000 distinct CDR3 sequences, roughly 9% of them seen just once. Material: PBMCs. Receptor source: a human donor in good health (CMV status not recorded). Some clones in this sample may be carry-over from other donors' samples.

In this sample, this clonotype turned up many times. The chain links TRBV6-5 to TRBJ1-6; D not resolved. The CDR3 spans 14 residues. V was trimmed by 6 bases and J by 7 bases, leaving 13 bases between them. In germline, CDR1 is MNHEY, CDR2 SVGAGI. The CDR3 nucleotides read TGTGCCAGCAGGGGTGGAATGGAGAATTCACCCCTCCACTTT. Translated, it gives CASRGGMENSPLHF.

Concerning this clonotype itself: Germline and junction disagree at one end, which may indicate a read error. This chain joins TRBV6-6 and TRBJ2-1; D not certain. Germline-derived CDR1 and CDR2 are MNHNY and SVGAGI (reference sequence). This CDR3 has 15 residues. This chain's CDR3 is CASSYAETHYNGQFF. In DNA form, the CDR3 reads TGTGCCAGCAGTTACGCCGAGACCCACTACAATGGGCAGTTCTTC.

The rearrangement links TRBV20-1 to TRBJ2-5, with no clear D. The CDR3 is 13 residues long. Germline V gene lookup returns CDR1 DFQATT and CDR2 SNEGSKA (reference sequence). The germline V and J ends were trimmed by 0 bases and 5 bases, with 10 bases remaining between them. DNA for the CDR3: TGCAGTGCTAGAGATAGACCCCAGGAGACCCAGTACTTC. Translating it yields CSARDRPQETQYF.

Details on this clonotype: A much larger clone is a single base away; this may be a read error. This chain uses TRBV28 with TRBJ1-5; a possible D gene is TRBD1 (5 bases). The CDR3 contains 16 residues. V lost 3 bases to trimming and J lost 7 bases, with 19 bases between them. Per the germline V gene, CDR1 is MDHEN and CDR2 is SYDVKM. This CDR3 reads CASSLGGARVGQPQHF. CDR3 coding DNA: TGTGCCAGCAGTTTGGGCGGGGCCAGGGTTGGCCAGCCCCAGCATTTT.

This clonotype was counted at least ten times. The CDR3 loop reads CASSLARSGGMETQYF. The CDR3 coding sequence is TGTGCCAGCAGCTTAGCGCGAAGCGGGGGGATGGAGACCCAGTACTTC. The V gene is TRBV7-2, the J gene TRBJ2-5; TRBD2 matches 9 bases. The junction had 7 bases not matched to a gene; V was cut back by 0 bases and J by 5 bases. Germline V CDR1 and CDR2: SGHTA, FQGNSA. CDR3 length: 16 amino acids.

This clonotype was recorded many times. The rearrangement uses TRBV7-9 and TRBJ2-4; TRBD2 is a possible D gene (5 bases). Trimming removed 5 bases from V and 3 bases from J, with 17 bases in between. The germline V gene encodes CDR1 SEHNR and CDR2 FQNEAQ (reference sequence). This CDR3 comprises 16 residues. CDR3 region: CASSPGKSGGKNIQYF. The CDR3 coding sequence is TGTGCCAGCAGCCCCGGGAAGAGCGGAGGCAAAAACATTCAGTACTTC. Variable domain in full (rest from reference TRBV7-9 and TRBJ2-4): DTGVSQNPRHKITKRGQNVTFRCDPISEHNRLYWYRQTLGQGPEFLTYFQNEAQLEKSRLLSDRFSAERPKGSFSTLEIQRTEQGDSAMYLCASSPGKSGGKNIQYFGAGTRLSVL.

This clonotype has ten or more counts. The V gene is TRBV6-5, the J gene TRBJ2-7; maybe TRBD2 (7 bases). V was cut by 6 bases and J by 8 bases, with 20 bases left in between. The CDR3 covers 14 residues. Germline V gene data show CDR1 as MNHEY and CDR2 as SVGAGI. CDR3 sequence (DNA): TGTGCCAGCAGCCCGGGGGGCCCCGTACGGAAGCAGTACTTC. Protein product: CASSPGGPVRKQYF.

The chain couples TRBV20-1 to TRBJ2-3, with a weak D call TRBD2 (6 bases). V was pared by 4 bases and J by 1 base, with 12 bases between. Germline V gene sequence: CDR1 DFQATT, CDR2 SNEGSKA (reference sequence). This CDR3 spans 14 amino acids. In DNA, the CDR3 is TGCAGTGCTAAAGGACTACCGGGCACAGATACGCAGTATTTT. Translation: CSAKGLPGTDTQYF.

As to this clonotype: A much larger clone differs from this one at a single base, so this may be a read error. The chain carries TRBV5-4 and TRBJ1-1, with a tentative D call TRBD1 (5 bases). CDR1 and CDR2 (germline): SGHNT, YYREEE (reference sequence). The CDR3 runs to 16 residues. V was trimmed by 0 bases and J by 6 bases, leaving 18 bases between them. The CDR3 nucleotides read TGTGCCAGCAGCTTGGGGGGGGGGGACGCGGAGGCTGAAGCTTTCTTT. Amino acids: CASSLGGGDAEAEAFF.

This clonotype was recorded many times. This chain links TRBV4-1 with TRBJ2-1, with D possibly being TRBD1 or TRBD2 (5 bases each). Germline lookup yields CDR1 MGHRA and CDR2 YSYEKL. Between the trimmed V and J ends, which lost 5 bases and 0 bases, there was a span of 11 bases. The CDR3 consists of 15 residues. The DNA for the CDR3 is TGCGCCAGCAGCGACTGGGACGGCTCCTACAATGAGCAGTTCTTC. Translating gives CASSDWDGSYNEQFF.

Many counts were recorded for this clonotype. The V and J genes are TRBV5-1 and TRBJ1-1, with D maybe TRBD1 (5 bases). CDR1 and CDR2 from the germline V gene are SGHRS and YFSETQ. With 0 bases removed from V and 3 bases from J, the gap between germline ends came to 12 bases. CDR3 length: 15 amino acids. DNA of the CDR3: TGCGCCAGCAGCTTGGGAGGTGGGGCGGACACTGAAGCTTTCTTT. Encoded protein: CASSLGGGADTEAFF.

The J gene is TRBJ1-2, the V gene TRBV24-1; D not certain. The CDR3 contains 9 residues. The germline V gene has CDR1 KGHDR and CDR2 SFDVKD. This CDR3 reads CAGNYGYTF. In DNA, the CDR3 is TGTGCGGGCAACTATGGCTACACCTTC.

This clonotype was observed a few times. J is TRBJ1-1 and V is TRBV7-6, with 9 nucleotides matching TRBD1. The CDR3 loop spans 15 amino acids. Germline assignment: CDR1 SGHVS and CDR2 FNYEAQ. V lost 5 bases, J lost 4 bases, and 8 bases stayed unmatched. In DNA, the CDR3 is TGTGCCAGCAGCCTAACCGGACAGGGGAGCACTGAAGCTTTCTTT. It encodes CASSLTGQGSTEAFF.

This clonotype has at least ten counts. J is TRBJ1-5 and V is TRBV7-8; possible D gene TRBD1, 5 bases. Deletions cut 1 base from V and 6 bases from J, with 19 bases between. The germline V gene encodes CDR1 SGHVS and CDR2 FQNEAQ. The CDR3 runs to 17 residues. The CDR3 nucleotides are TGTGCCAGCAGCTTAGACGGGGCCTCATTAGGGGCTCAGCCCCAGCATTTT. Translation gives CASSLDGASLGAQPQHF.

Ten or more counts support this clonotype. The chain employs TRBV20-1 and TRBJ2-1; TRBD1 aligns across 9 bases. The germline V gene encodes CDR1 DFQATT and CDR2 SNEGSKA (reference sequence). This CDR3 comprises 14 residues. The junction had 4 bases not matched to a gene; V was cut back by 6 bases and J by 1 base. The CDR3, as DNA: TGCAGTGCATGGGACAGGGTATCCTACAATGAGCAGTTCTTC. Protein product: CSAWDRVSYNEQFF.

A note on this clonotype: This may stem from a read error, because a much larger clone lies one nucleotide away. The CDR3 sequence: CSAIREAGPGNTF. In DNA form, the CDR3 reads TGCAGTGCTATCAGAGAGGCAGGGCCCGGCAACACCTTC. This rearrangement joins TRBV20-1 to TRBJ1-2, with D tentatively TRBD1 (5 bases). V was pared by 4 bases and J by 12 bases, with 21 bases between. The CDR3 has 13 amino acids. The germline CDR1 and CDR2 sequences are DFQATT and SNEGSKA (reference sequence).

This clonotype is medium-sized within its sample. The chain employs TRBV7-8 and TRBJ2-1; a weak D match, TRBD2 (7 bases). Germline V gene lookup returns CDR1 SGHVS and CDR2 FQNEAQ. V was cut by 1 base and J by 3 bases, with 13 bases left in between. The CDR3 covers 16 residues. The CDR3 sequence: CASSLEGGQGYNEQFF. The CDR3 DNA sequence: TGTGCCAGCAGCTTAGAGGGGGGGCAAGGCTACAATGAGCAGTTCTTC.

At least ten counts were recorded for this clonotype. The chain carries TRBV7-9 and TRBJ1-2; D call uncertain. The germline V gene has CDR1 SEHNR and CDR2 FQNEAQ (reference sequence). The ends were cut back, 5 bases at V and 4 bases at J, with 11 bases in the middle. CDR3 size: 13 residues. In DNA form, the CDR3 reads TGTGCCAGCAGCGTTACAGATGCCTATGGCTACACCTTC. Protein: CASSVTDAYGYTF. The full variable domain, with the rest looked up from reference TRBV7-9 and TRBJ1-2, is DTGVSQNPRHKITKRGQNVTFRCDPISEHNRLYWYRQTLGQGPEFLTYFQNEAQLEKSRLLSDRFSAERPKGSFSTLEIQRTEQGDSAMYLCASSVTDAYGYTFGSGTRLTVV.

This clonotype was counted between two and nine times. The genes are TRBV19 and TRBJ2-2; 7 bases are shared with TRBD2. This CDR3 contains 13 residues. Trimming removed 3 bases from V and 5 bases from J; junction bases left unmatched: 0. Germline-derived CDR1 and CDR2 are LNHDA and SQIVND (reference sequence). The CDR3: CASSMGGTGELFF. The DNA for the CDR3 is TGTGCCAGTAGTATGGGGGGGACCGGGGAGCTGTTTTTT. Filled out from reference TRBV19 and TRBJ2-2, the complete variable domain reads DGGITQSPKYLFRKEGQNVTLSCEQNLNHDAMYWYRQDPGQGLRLIYYSQIVNDFQKGDIAEGYSVSREKKESFPLTVTSAQKNPTAFYLCASSMGGTGELFFGEGSRLTVL.

This clonotype was detected many times. This chain connects TRBV7-3 to TRBJ2-1, with 8 bases that match TRBD1. V trimming: 5 bases; J trimming: 8 bases; junction bases outside the gene matches: 5. The CDR3 length is 13 residues. In germline, CDR1 is SGHTA, CDR2 FQGTGA. The CDR3 DNA follows: TGTGCCAGCAGCACTGGACAGGGCTATGAGCAGTTCTTC. It yields the protein CASSTGQGYEQFF.